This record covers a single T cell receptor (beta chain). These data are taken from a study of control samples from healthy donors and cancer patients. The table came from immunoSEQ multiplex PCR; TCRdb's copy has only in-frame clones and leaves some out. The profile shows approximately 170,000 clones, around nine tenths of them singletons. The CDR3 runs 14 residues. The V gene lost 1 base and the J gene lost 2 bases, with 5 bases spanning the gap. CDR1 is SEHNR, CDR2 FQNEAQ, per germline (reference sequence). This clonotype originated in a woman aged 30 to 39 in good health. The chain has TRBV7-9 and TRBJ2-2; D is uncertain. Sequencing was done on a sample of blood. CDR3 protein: CASSLGENTGELFF. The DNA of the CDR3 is TGTGCCAGCAGCTTAGGGGAAAACACCGGGGAGCTGTTTTTT.